Given below is one T cell receptor (beta chain) in context. The antigen is unknown. The CDR3 is 16 residues long. Trimming took 4 bases from V and 2 from J; bases not matched to a gene: 12. The germline V gene encodes CDR1 SGHDT and CDR2 YYEEEE. The PCR used 60 Vbeta and 13 Jbeta primers. Here immunoSEQ multiplex PCR was the method, and the copy in TCRdb shows in-frame clones only, minus some. The table has fewer than 250,000 clones, roughly 87% seen once. The data originate from a study of cytomegalovirus exposure and HLA in healthy donors. General study results and limits: It was assumed in the presence/absence analyses that sequencing depth was roughly uniform across donors. In a later analysis, a genetic analysis reported fewer productive-TCR N-insertions in an Asian-associated ancestry cluster than the cohort average.

Sequencing input: PBMCs. This rearrangement joins TRBV5-6 to TRBJ2-7; 7 bases align to TRBD2. The TCR sequence derives from a man in his forties in good health and CMV-seropositive. The CDR3 DNA follows: TGTGCCAGCAGCCCCGCGGGCGGGAGTTACACCTACGAGCAGTACTTC. Translation gives CASSPAGGSYTYEQYF.